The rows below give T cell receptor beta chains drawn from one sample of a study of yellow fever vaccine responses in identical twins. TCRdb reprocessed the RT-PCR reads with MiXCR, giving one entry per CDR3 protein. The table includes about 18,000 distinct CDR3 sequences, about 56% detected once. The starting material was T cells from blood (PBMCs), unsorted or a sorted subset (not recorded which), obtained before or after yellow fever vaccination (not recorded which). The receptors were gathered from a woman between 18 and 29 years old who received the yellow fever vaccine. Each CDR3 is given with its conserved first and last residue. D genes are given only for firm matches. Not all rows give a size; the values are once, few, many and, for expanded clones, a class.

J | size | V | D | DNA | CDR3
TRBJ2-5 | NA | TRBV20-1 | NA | TGCAGTGCTAGTGTACAGGGCCAAGAGACCCAGTACTTC | CSASVQGQETQYF
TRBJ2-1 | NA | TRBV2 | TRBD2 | TGTGCCAGCAGAGGAGCGGGACTAAATGAGCAGTTCTTC | CASRGAGLNEQFF
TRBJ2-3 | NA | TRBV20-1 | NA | TGCAGTGCTAGCCGGGGTGACACAGATACGCAGTATTTT | CSASRGDTDTQYF
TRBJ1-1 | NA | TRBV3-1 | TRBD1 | TGTGCCAGCGCCTATTCCTCGACAGGGGGCGAAGCTTTCTTT | CASAYSSTGGEAFF
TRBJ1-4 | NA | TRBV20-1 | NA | TGCAGTGCTTTAAGAGGTGCAACTAATGAAAAACTGTTTTTT | CSALRGATNEKLFF
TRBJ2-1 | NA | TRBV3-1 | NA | TGTGCCAGCAGCCAAGAGGGTAGGGAGCAGTTCTTC | CASSQEGREQFF
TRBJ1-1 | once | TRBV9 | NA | TGTGCCAGCAGCGAGAGGGAAGTAAGCACTGAAGCTTTCTTT | CASSEREVSTEAFF
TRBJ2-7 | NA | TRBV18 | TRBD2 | TGTGCCAGCTCACCCGGACTAGATTCCTACGAGCAGTACTTC | CASSPGLDSYEQYF
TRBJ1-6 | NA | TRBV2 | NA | TGTGCCAGCAGTGAAGCGGGTCTGAGGTGGACAGATAATTCACCCCTCCACTTT | CASSEAGLRWTDNSPLHF
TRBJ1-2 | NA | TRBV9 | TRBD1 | TGTGCCAGCAGCGTAGGGGGGACAGGGGATTATGGCTACACCTTC | CASSVGGTGDYGYTF
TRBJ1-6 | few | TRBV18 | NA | TGTGCCAGCTCACCACAACCGGACTCACCCCTCCACTTT | CASSPQPDSPLHF
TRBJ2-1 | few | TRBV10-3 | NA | TGTGCCATCAGTTATAGCGAGGTATACAATGAGCAGTTCTTC | CAISYSEVYNEQFF
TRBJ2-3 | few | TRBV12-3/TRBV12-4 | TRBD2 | TGTGCCAGCAGTTTCGGGCTAGCGGTTGGCACAGATACGCAGTATTTT | CASSFGLAVGTDTQYF
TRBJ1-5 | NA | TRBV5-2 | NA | TGTGCCAGCGACACCGGGACAGGGGGTCGACAGCCCCAGCATTTT | CASDTGTGGRQPQHF
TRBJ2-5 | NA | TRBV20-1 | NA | TGCAGTGCTAGCCGGGGGCCCCAAGAGACCCAGTACTTC | CSASRGPQETQYF
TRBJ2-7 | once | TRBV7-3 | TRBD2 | TGTGCCAGCAGCTTAAACAGCGGGAGTTCCGAGCAGTACTTC | CASSLNSGSSEQYF
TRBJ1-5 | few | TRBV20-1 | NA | TGCAGTGCTAGAGGGACAGAGAATCAGCCCCAGCATTTT | CSARGTENQPQHF